Listed here are 8 T cell receptor beta chains from one sample, sequenced in a study of Ad26.COV2.S vaccination and SARS-CoV-2 variants. Treatment defined: 15 to 20 received Ad26.COV2.S at low or high dose, single or two shots; several received placebo; per-sample allocation not given. After the first vaccine or placebo injection, samples were drawn on day 63. Sequencing used immunoSEQ multiplex PCR; TCRdb keeps in-frame clones, though not all of them. The sample has some 340,000 clones, 70% to 90% seen once; the top ten hold 2% to 2.5%. Sequenced material: peripheral blood, taken in a trial of Ad26.COV2.S vaccine versus placebo. These receptors were obtained from a person aged 18-65 years who received the Ad26.COV2.S COVID-19 vaccine or a placebo.

V is TRBV10-1 and J is TRBJ2-7; the D gene is possibly TRBD2 (5 bases). The CDR3 sequence is 14 residues long. CDR1 and CDR2 from the germline V gene are WNHNN and SYGVQD (reference sequence). The V and J ends lost 5 bases and 2 bases respectively, with 13 bases between them. The CDR3 spells CASSTNVRAYEQYF. The CDR3 nucleotides read TGCGCCAGCAGTACCAACGTGCGGGCCTACGAGCAGTACTTC.

The J gene is TRBJ2-6, the V gene TRBV7-9; a possible D gene is TRBD2 (5 bases). The CDR3 runs to 15 residues. Germline V gives CDR1 SEHNR, CDR2 FQNEAQ (reference sequence). With 4 bases removed from V and 2 bases from J, the gap between germline ends came to 9 bases. The CDR3 DNA reads as TGTGCCAGCAGCTCCTTCGGGACTGGGGCCAACGTCCTGACTTTC. It is translated as CASSSFGTGANVLTF.

This sequence joins TRBV5-1 and TRBJ2-7; D ambiguous. The CDR3 consists of 13 residues. The V and J ends lost 5 bases and 5 bases respectively, with 14 bases between them. In germline, CDR1 is SGHRS, CDR2 YFSETQ. The CDR3 region is CASSEVSSNEQYF. The DNA of the CDR3 is TGCGCCAGCAGTGAGGTATCCTCAAACGAGCAGTACTTC. The full variable domain, its missing parts supplied by reference TRBV5-1 and TRBJ2-7, is KAGVTQTPRYLIKTRGQQVTLSCSPISGHRSVSWYQQTPGQGLQFLFEYFSETQRNKGNFPGRFSGRQFSNSRSEMNVSTLELGDSALYLCASSEVSSNEQYFGPGTRLTVT.

This chain joins TRBV19 and TRBJ1-5; D gene uncertain. In germline, CDR1 is LNHDA, CDR2 SQIVND (reference sequence). V was shortened by 1 base and J by 0 bases, with 7 bases between the two germline ends. CDR3 size: 15 residues. CDR3 nucleotide sequence: TGTGCCAGTAGTATAGTTGGGGATAGCAATCAGCCCCAGCATTTT. Translating it yields CASSIVGDSNQPQHF.

This chain joins TRBV2 and TRBJ1-5; D gene ambiguous. This CDR3 contains 12 residues. CDR1 is SNHLY and CDR2 is FYNNEI in the germline V gene. The germline V and J ends were trimmed by 0 bases and 11 bases, with 8 bases remaining between them. Written as DNA, the CDR3 is TGTGCCAGCAGTGAAGCTCTCCAAGCCCAGCATTTT. It yields the protein CASSEALQAQHF.

V usage is TRBV5-1 and J usage is TRBJ2-3; D is ambiguous. V lost 0 bases and J lost 4, with 15 bases in between. The germline CDR1 and CDR2 sequences are SGHRS and YFSETQ. This CDR3 is built from 16 residues. CDR3 protein: CASSLVASIGSDTQYF. CDR3 coding DNA: TGCGCCAGCAGCTTGGTTGCCAGTATAGGATCAGATACGCAGTATTTT.

Comment on this clone: This same CDR3 is encoded by further DNA sequences in the sample. The rearrangement joins TRBV6-5 to TRBJ2-7; no clear D. The germline V gene has CDR1 MNHEY and CDR2 SVGAGI. The V end was cut by 6 bases, the J end by 0 bases, with 6 bases between. The CDR3 loop spans 12 amino acids. The CDR3 here is CASSYSSYEQYF. DNA for the CDR3: TGTGCCAGCAGCTACAGCTCCTACGAGCAGTACTTC.

This chain joins TRBV24-1 and TRBJ2-5, with a weak D call TRBD2 (6 bases). Germline loops: CDR1 KGHDR, CDR2 SFDVKD. This CDR3 spans 16 amino acids. Trimming cost V 7 bases and J 0 bases, with 17 bases left between them. CDR3 nucleotides: TGTGCCACCAGCGGACCGGGTGGGGACTACCAAGAGACCCAGTACTTC. Translating it yields CATSGPGGDYQETQYF.